This entry lists 10 T cell receptor beta chains sequenced from one sample in a study of blood T cell repertoires in COVID-19. The protocol was immunoSEQ multiplex PCR, while the TCRdb copy is restricted to in-frame clones and leaves out a portion. Among approximately 180,000 clones listed, almost 80% were seen once. Sequenced: peripheral blood. All receptors come from a woman aged 70-85 years with acute or convalescent COVID-19.

The V and J genes are TRBV9 and TRBJ2-1; weak D call: TRBD1 (6 bases). The CDR3 is made up of 14 amino acids. The germline CDR1 and CDR2 sequences are SGDLS and YYNGEE. Trimming removed 3 bases from V and 8 bases from J, with 15 bases in between. The CDR3 DNA is TGTGCCAGCAGCGAGGGATTACAGGGTTATGAGCAGTTCTTC. Translated: CASSEGLQGYEQFF.

The rearrangement joins TRBV7-6 to TRBJ2-7; 13 bases map to TRBD2. There are 15 residues in the CDR3. V was pared by 5 bases and J by 3 bases, with 4 bases of the junction left unmatched. In germline, CDR1 is SGHVS, CDR2 FNYEAQ. This CDR3 reads CASSAGTSGNYEQYF. CDR3 in DNA: TGTGCCAGCAGCGCGGGGACTAGCGGGAACTACGAGCAGTACTTC.

The chain recombines TRBV5-1 with TRBJ2-7; 10 nucleotides align to TRBD1. This CDR3 region has 15 residues. The germline gives CDR1 SGHRS, CDR2 YFSETQ. The J segment lost 4 bases and the V segment lost 4 bases, leaving 8 bases of the junction unmatched. CDR3 coding DNA: TGCGCCAGCAGCGGCGGGGACAGGGGCGTATACGAGCAGTACTTC. Translated, it gives CASSGGDRGVYEQYF.

The gene calls are TRBV4-2 and TRBJ2-2, with TRBD1 matching 7 bases. In germline, CDR1 is LGHNA, CDR2 YNFKEQ. V gave up 0 bases and J gave up 3 bases; unmatched junction bases: 10. The CDR3 contains 18 residues. CDR3 residues: CASSQDGATQGYTGELFF. The CDR3 DNA follows: TGTGCCAGCAGCCAAGATGGGGCTACACAGGGGTACACCGGGGAGCTGTTTTTT.

In DNA form, the CDR3 reads TGTGCCAGCAGCATCAGTAACCAGCCCCAGCATTTT. Residues: CASSISNQPQHF. The chain uses TRBV7-9 and TRBJ1-5; D is unclear. The germline CDR1 and CDR2 sequences are SEHNR and FQNEAQ (reference sequence). The V end lost 5 bases, the J end lost 7 bases, and 9 bases lay between the germline ends. This CDR3 is 12 amino acids long.

The chain links TRBV29-1 to TRBJ2-2; 9 positions match TRBD1. Germline V lookup: CDR1 SQVTM, CDR2 ANQGSEA. The CDR3 has 13 amino acids. Trimming took 6 bases from V and 6 from J; bases not matched to a gene: 5. This CDR3 is CSVQQGAAGELFF. The CDR3 DNA reads as TGCAGCGTGCAACAGGGGGCTGCCGGGGAGCTGTTTTTT.

This CDR3 reads CASSPFRAQGNTGELFF. CDR3 coding DNA: TGTGCCAGCAGCCCGTTTCGGGCACAGGGGAACACCGGGGAGCTGTTTTTT. The chain recombines TRBV5-6 with TRBJ2-2; D possibly corresponds to TRBD1 (6 bases). The CDR3 runs to 17 residues. Between the trimmed V and J ends, which lost 4 bases and 1 base, there was a span of 17 bases. Germline V CDR1 and CDR2: SGHDT, YYEEEE.

This clone has only a few counts. The V and J genes are TRBV2 and TRBJ2-3; perhaps TRBD1 as D (6 bases). CDR3 size: 15 residues. Germline CDR1 reads SNHLY; CDR2 reads FYNNEI. V lost 2 bases to trimming and J lost 3 bases, with 12 bases between them. CDR3 sequence (DNA): TGTGCCAGCAGTGAATCCGGACAGCCAACAGATACGCAGTATTTT. Its translation is CASSESGQPTDTQYF.

The chain couples TRBV29-1 to TRBJ2-3; possible D gene TRBD1, 6 bases. The CDR3 covers 14 residues. The V end lost 2 bases, the J end lost 5 bases, and 14 bases lay between the germline ends. Germline assignment: CDR1 SQVTM and CDR2 ANQGSEA. CDR3 sequence reads: CSVENSARGDTQYF. CDR3 coding DNA: TGCAGCGTTGAAAATTCTGCCAGGGGAGATACGCAGTATTTT.

This clone was counted once. The V call is TRBV27, the J call TRBJ1-3, with D hard to call. Trimming took 5 bases from V and 8 from J, leaving 13 bases between them. This CDR3 has 13 amino acids. Germline V gene data show CDR1 as MNHEY and CDR2 as SMNVEV (reference sequence). CDR3 loop: CASSQTVGDTIYF. In nucleotides, the CDR3 is TGTGCCAGCAGTCAGACGGTCGGGGACACCATATATTTT.